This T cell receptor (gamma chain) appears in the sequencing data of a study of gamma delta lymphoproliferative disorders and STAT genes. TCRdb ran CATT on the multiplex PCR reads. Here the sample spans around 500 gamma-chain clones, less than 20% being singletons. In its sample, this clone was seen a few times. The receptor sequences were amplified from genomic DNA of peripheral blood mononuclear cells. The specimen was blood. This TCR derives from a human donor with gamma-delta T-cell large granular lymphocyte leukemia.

CDR3 DNA: TGTGCCACCTGGGACAGGTGTCGAAGTTATTATAAGAAACTCTTT. The encoded protein is CATWDRCRSYYKKLF. The chain combines TRGV3 with TRGJ1 or TRGJ2. The J gene was missing in TCRdb and was found by matching the end of the DNA to germline. The CDR3 length is 15 residues. Trimming cost V 0 bases and J 3 bases; bases outside gene matches: 8. CDR1 VTNTFY and CDR2 YDVSTARD come from the germline V gene (reference sequence).